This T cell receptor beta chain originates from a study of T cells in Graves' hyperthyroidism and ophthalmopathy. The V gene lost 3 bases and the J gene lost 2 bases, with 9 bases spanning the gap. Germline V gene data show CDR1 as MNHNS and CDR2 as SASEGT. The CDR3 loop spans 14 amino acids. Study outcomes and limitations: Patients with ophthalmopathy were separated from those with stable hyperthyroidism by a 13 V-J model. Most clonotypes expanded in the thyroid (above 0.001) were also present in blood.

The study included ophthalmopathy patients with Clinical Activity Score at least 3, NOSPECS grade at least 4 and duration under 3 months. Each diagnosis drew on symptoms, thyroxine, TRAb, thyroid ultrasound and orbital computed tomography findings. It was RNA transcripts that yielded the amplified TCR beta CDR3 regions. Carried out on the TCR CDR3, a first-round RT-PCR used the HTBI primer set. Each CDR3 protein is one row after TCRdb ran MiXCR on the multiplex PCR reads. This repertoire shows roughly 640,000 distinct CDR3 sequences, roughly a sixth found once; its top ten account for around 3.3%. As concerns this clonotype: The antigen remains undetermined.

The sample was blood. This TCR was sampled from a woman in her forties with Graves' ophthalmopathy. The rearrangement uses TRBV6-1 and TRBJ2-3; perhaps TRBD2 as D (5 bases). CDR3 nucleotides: TGTGCCAGCAGTGATGAGCGGTACACAGATACGCAGTATTTT. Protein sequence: CASSDERYTDTQYF.